This TCR beta chain was documented in a study of identical twins (dated by TCRdb to between 2015 and 2016). Regarding the research as a whole: To test whether fetal clonotypes persist, this study deep-sequenced TCR alpha and beta repertoires from monozygotic twins, from unrelated adults of various ages, and from cord blood. Replicate twin experiments were performed at different times using different library preparation protocols to rule out contamination.

This clonotype has more than one count but fewer than ten. The antigen it recognizes is unknown. Qualities for individual bases were not recorded, and no much larger clone is one base off. The library was prepared using 5' RACE. Sequencing instrument: Illumina HiSeq 2000. A universal primer binding site was introduced by template switching, and a unique molecular identifier was present in the final cDNA, enabling accurate counting of TCR cDNA molecules. Specific primers in the conserved constant-segment region were used to synthesize first-strand cDNA for TCR alpha and beta chains. To control for contamination, every cDNA library was double barcoded, receiving both a SMART-Mk sample barcode and Illumina barcodes. TruSeq adapter sequences along with Illumina sample barcodes were introduced in two successive PCR steps. TCR alpha and beta cDNA libraries were sequenced on the Illumina HiSeq platform with custom primers. The published analysis was carried out like this. MiGEC was used to process raw reads and extract unique molecular identifiers, and MiXCR was used to find CDR3 positions. Recombination models were inferred per individual with the repgenHMM and IGoR tools using an EM algorithm. Shared clonotype analysis was performed with the tcR package in R, normalizing sharing by the product of cloneset sizes. To study raw recombination without the effects of thymic and clonal selection, out-of-frame nonproductive sequences were analyzed. TCRdb reran the public reads through fastp at Q25 and MiXCR, keeping productive beta chains. One record per CDR3 amino acid sequence lists the most common genes and DNA. TCRdb, not the original authors, processed these V and J calls. Across this sample there are more than 400,000 distinct CDR3 sequences, with 15% seen only once. The ten largest clones represent more than 0.4% of the sample.

The research as a whole found: Because the same donors could not be followed over many years, the conclusions relied on cross-sectional statistical analysis. Fewer insertions were carried by abundant cord blood beta clonotypes; a weaker similar trend was observed in young adult naive repertoires, while no such trend was observed in memory repertoires. Excess twin sharing in beta out-of-frame sequences was weaker because fewer shared sequences lowered the signal-to-noise ratio. Out-of-frame TCR alpha sharing in monozygotic twins was systematically underestimated by recombination models, whereas sharing between unrelated individuals was in agreement with the recombination models. Invariant T cells such as MAIT and iNKT could partly confound zero-insertion analyses, although diverse VJ usage argued against such confounding for most clonotypes. Out-of-frame TCR alpha sequences shared between twins showed an excess of low generation-probability sequences compared with coincidental sharing between unrelated individuals.

Every donor in the study was a healthy Caucasian. The twin cohort comprised three pairs of female monozygotic twins, all aged about 18 to 29 years. Positive isolation kits from Invitrogen were used to isolate the CD4+ and CD8+ T cell populations. These data are also associated with another study on yellow fever vaccine responses in identical twins. Per the second study: The T cell response to vaccination in identical twins was reported by the authors to appear partly convergent and partly personalized. Focusing on identical twins, the study followed the T cell clones that responded to the vaccine, and did so with precision.

The receptor comes from a young woman in good health. The sequencing sample was made of CD4+ T cells sorted from blood.

The CDR3 region: CASSLRGSSGYSYNEQFF. The DNA sequence is as follows: TGTGCCAGCAGTTTAAGGGGTAGTAGCGGGTATTCCTACAATGAGCAGTTCTTC. The chain was built from TRBV28 and TRBJ2-1, with TRBD2 identical over 7 junction bases. For CDR1 and CDR2, the germline V gene lists MDHEN and SYDVKM. The cysteine opens and the phenylalanine closes a CDR3 of 18 amino acids. Only the CDR3 region is kept as DNA, spanning 54 bases read in frame from base 1. The germline V end is reduced by 2 bases and the J end by 1 base; junction bases left unmatched: 11. The CDR3, completed at both ends by the reference TRBV28 and TRBJ2-1 genes, gives the full variable domain DVKVTQSSRYLVKRTGEKVFLECVQDMDHENMFWYRQDPGLGLRLIYFSYDVKMKEKGDIPEGYSVSREKKERFSLILESASTNQTSMYLCASSLRGSSGYSYNEQFFGPGTRLTVL.